This is a list of T cell receptor beta chains from one sample in a study of persistence of HIV-infected CD4 T cells. Their specific antigens are unknown. Sequenced by immunoSEQ multiplex PCR; TCRdb stores in-frame clones only, minus some. Found here are some 40,000 clones, roughly nine tenths of them singletons; the top ten hold around 2%. The material was CD4+ T cells sorted from PBMCs after approximately 19-hour stimulation, obtained from a patient who received antiretroviral therapy. The origin of the receptors is an adult man with HIV who was CMV-seropositive. Both conserved end residues are part of each CDR3. The D gene is left open where the match is weak.

v_call,j_call,d_call,cdr3_nt,cdr3_aa
TRBV19,TRBJ1-1,NA,TGTGCCAGTAGTATAGTAGTAGCTCCCAGGGGCACTGAAGCTTTCTTT,CASSIVVAPRGTEAFF
TRBV6-2/TRBV6-3,TRBJ2-7,TRBD1,TGTGCCAGCAGCTCGAAGACAGGGACCTACGAGCAGTACTTC,CASSSKTGTYEQYF
TRBV9,TRBJ1-3,NA,TGTGCCAGCAGCGTAGCCCAGACTTCTGGAAACACCATATATTTT,CASSVAQTSGNTIYF
TRBV6-4,TRBJ2-3,NA,TGTGCCAGCAGTGGAACGGGATTCGCTGCCGATACGCAGTATTTT,CASSGTGFAADTQYF
TRBV6-5,TRBJ2-7,TRBD1,TGTGCCAGCAGTTACCGGGACAGGGGGGCTTACGAGCAGTACTTC,CASSYRDRGAYEQYF
TRBV5-5,TRBJ1-5,NA,TGTGCCAGCAGCTTACAGGACAGATTGGACAATCAGCCCCAGCATTTT,CASSLQDRLDNQPQHF
TRBV12-3/TRBV12-4,TRBJ1-5,NA,TGTGCCAGCAGACGGGTCGGCAATCAGCCCCAGCATTTT,CASRRVGNQPQHF
TRBV2,TRBJ1-4,NA,TGTGCCAGCAGTCCCCAGGGAGTTGGCGAAAAACTGTTTTTT,CASSPQGVGEKLFF
TRBV12-5,TRBJ2-3,NA,TGTGCTAGTGGGCCTGGAGGGGGCCGCACGCATACGCAGTATTTT,CASGPGGGRTHTQYF
TRBV10-2,TRBJ1-6,TRBD1,TGCGCCAGCAGTGAGCCCGGACAGGGGGTCGGATATAATTCACCCCTCCACTTT,CASSEPGQGVGYNSPLHF
TRBV28,TRBJ1-6,NA,TGTGCCAGCAGTTTATCCTCCCAGGGCTCACCCCTCCACTTT,CASSLSSQGSPLHF
TRBV3-1/TRBV3-2,TRBJ2-3,NA,TGTGCCAGCAGCCAACGGGGTGCAGATACGCAGTATTTT,CASSQRGADTQYF
TRBV7-2,TRBJ2-1,TRBD1,TGTGCCAGCAGCTTAGGACAGGGACGGACGCGCTCCTACAATGAGCAGTTCTTC,CASSLGQGRTRSYNEQFF
TRBV25-1,TRBJ1-2,TRBD1,TGTGCCAGCAGTGAGCCACGTCCGGGACAGGGTAACTATGGCTACACCTTC,CASSEPRPGQGNYGYTF
TRBV7-6,TRBJ1-6,NA,TGTGCCAGCAGCCCCGGAACAGGGCCAAATTCACCCCTCCACTTT,CASSPGTGPNSPLHF
TRBV5-1,TRBJ1-2,NA,TGCGCCAGCACCTCCGGCGGGACACTGAACTATGGCTACACCTTC,CASTSGGTLNYGYTF
TRBV7-9,TRBJ2-5,TRBD2,TGTGCCAGCAGCTCGGGACTAGCGGGGTCTGAGACCCAGTACTTC,CASSSGLAGSETQYF
TRBV19,TRBJ1-2,NA,TGTGCCAGTCGGGACGGATCAAAATACTATGGCTACACCTTC,CASRDGSKYYGYTF
TRBV27,TRBJ2-7,NA,TGTGCCAGCAGTTACAGACTGCGCAACGAGCAGTACTTC,CASSYRLRNEQYF
TRBV5-1,TRBJ2-7,NA,TGCGCCAGCAGCTTTACGGGGCCGGATTACGAGCAGTACTTC,CASSFTGPDYEQYF